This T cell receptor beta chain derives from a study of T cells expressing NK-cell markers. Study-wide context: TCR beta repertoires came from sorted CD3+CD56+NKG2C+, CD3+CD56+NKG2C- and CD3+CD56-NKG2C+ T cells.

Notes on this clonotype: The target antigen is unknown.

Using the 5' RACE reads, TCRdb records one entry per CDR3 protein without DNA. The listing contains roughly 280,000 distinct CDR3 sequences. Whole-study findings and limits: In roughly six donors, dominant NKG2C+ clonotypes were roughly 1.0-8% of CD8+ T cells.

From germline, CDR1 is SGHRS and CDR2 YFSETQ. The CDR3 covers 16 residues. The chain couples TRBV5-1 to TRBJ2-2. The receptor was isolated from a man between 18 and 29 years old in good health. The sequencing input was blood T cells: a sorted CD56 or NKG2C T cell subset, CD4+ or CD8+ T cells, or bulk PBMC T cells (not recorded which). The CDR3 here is CASSLSGDRNTGELFF.